These T cell receptor beta chains were read from a single sample in a study of shared clonotypes between healthy human individuals. Sequencing used immunoSEQ multiplex PCR; TCRdb keeps in-frame clones, though not all of them. Of around 1,900,000 clones listed, over 85% are singletons. The sample consisted of naive CD8+ T cells from PBMCs. The receptor source for this set is a man younger than 35 in good health. Some clones in this sample may be carry-over from other donors' samples. Both conserved end residues are part of each CDR3. D genes are given only for firm matches. A clone size is listed for some rows: how often the clone was seen (once, few, many), or a class if it is expanded.

J | size | V | D | CDR3 | DNA
TRBJ2-7 | once | TRBV27 | TRBD1 | CASAYLGQYEQYF | TGTGCCAGCGCTTACCTGGGACAGTACGAGCAGTACTTC
TRBJ1-1 | . | TRBV6-5 | . | CASSTFWTANTEAFF | TGTGCCAGCAGCACCTTCTGGACAGCGAACACTGAAGCTTTCTTT
TRBJ2-7 | . | TRBV4-3 | . | CASSQGVTGAYEQYF | TGCGCCAGCAGCCAAGGGGTTACGGGGGCCTACGAGCAGTACTTC
TRBJ2-1 | . | TRBV4-1 | . | CASSYEPGRPAEQFF | TGCGCCAGCAGCTATGAACCTGGGAGGCCGGCAGAGCAGTTCTTC
TRBJ1-2 | once | TRBV13 | . | CASSPRGDYGYTF | TGTGCCAGCAGCCCTCGGGGGGACTATGGCTACACCTTC
TRBJ1-1 | . | TRBV19 | . | CASSIGRRDMNTEAFF | TGTGCCAGTAGTATAGGACGTAGAGACATGAACACTGAAGCTTTCTTT
TRBJ1-2 | . | TRBV29-1 | TRBD1 | CSVYGQGHYGYTF | TGCAGCGTTTACGGACAGGGCCACTATGGCTACACCTTC
TRBJ2-1 | . | TRBV7-6 | TRBD2 | CASSPLAGAYNEQFF | TGTGCCAGCAGCCCTTTGGCGGGGGCCTACAATGAGCAGTTCTTC
TRBJ2-7 | . | TRBV27 | . | CASGLSYEQYF | TGTGCCAGCGGCCTCTCCTACGAGCAGTACTTC
TRBJ2-7 | . | TRBV27 | . | CASRWGDSYEQYF | TGTGCCAGCAGGTGGGGGGACTCCTACGAGCAGTACTTC
TRBJ2-1 | . | TRBV6-5 | . | CASSPTGAGEQFF | TGTGCCAGCAGCCCTACAGGTGCGGGAGAGCAGTTCTTC
TRBJ2-1 | . | TRBV19 | . | CASTPGSNNEQFF | TGTGCCAGTACCCCGGGATCAAACAATGAGCAGTTCTTC
TRBJ1-3 | . | TRBV18 | TRBD1 | CASSPPYRGHSGNTIYF | TGTGCCAGCTCACCACCGTACAGGGGCCACTCTGGAAACACCATATATTTT
TRBJ2-7 | few | TRBV27 | TRBD1 | CASSLGTGPYEQYF | TGTGCCAGCAGTTTAGGGACAGGGCCCTACGAGCAGTACTTC
TRBJ2-7 | . | TRBV27 | . | CASSLRSDHSGNLLYEQYF | TGTGCCAGCAGTTTACGCTCAGATCATAGCGGAAACCTTCTCTACGAGCAGTACTTC
TRBJ2-3 | . | TRBV7-9 | . | CASSATGYTDTQYF | TGTGCCAGCAGCGCTACAGGTTACACAGATACGCAGTATTTT
TRBJ1-2 | . | TRBV19 | TRBD1 | CASRVGTDSPTNYGYTF | TGTGCCAGTAGGGTCGGGACAGACTCACCAACTAACTATGGCTACACCTTC
TRBJ1-5 | . | TRBV19 | . | CASTSGKGSNQPQHF | TGTGCCAGTACCTCAGGGAAGGGAAGCAATCAGCCCCAGCATTTT
TRBJ2-7 | . | TRBV4-3 | TRBD2 | CASSQEAGGLAEQYF | TGCGCCAGCAGCCAAGAAGCGGGAGGGCTTGCGGAGCAGTACTTC
TRBJ1-2 | . | TRBV28 | TRBD1 | CASRPRDRNYGYTF | TGTGCCAGCAGACCGCGGGACAGAAACTATGGCTACACCTTC
TRBJ1-4 | once | TRBV9 | . | CASSVDPGGNNEKLFF | TGTGCCAGCAGCGTAGACCCCGGGGGGAATAATGAAAAACTGTTTTTT
TRBJ2-7 | . | TRBV27 | . | CASSLNREYEQYF | TGTGCCAGCAGTTTAAACAGGGAGTACGAGCAGTACTTC
TRBJ2-1 | once | TRBV5-6 | TRBD2 | CASSLGGGSRYEQFF | TGTGCCAGCAGCTTGGGGGGCGGGAGTAGGTATGAGCAGTTCTTC
TRBJ1-1 | . | TRBV4-1 | . | CASSQKGQNTEAFF | TGCGCCAGCAGCCAAAAAGGACAGAACACTGAAGCTTTCTTT
TRBJ2-1 | . | TRBV27 | TRBD2 | CASSFVGTSGHEQFF | TGTGCCAGCAGTTTCGTTGGGACTAGCGGCCATGAGCAGTTCTTC
TRBJ2-5 | . | TRBV7-9 | . | CASSFLGSAGETQYF | TGTGCCAGCAGCTTCTTAGGGTCAGCGGGAGAGACCCAGTACTTC
TRBJ2-4 | . | TRBV28 | . | CASSSGLAKNIQYF | TGTGCCAGCAGTTCCGGACTAGCCAAAAACATTCAGTACTTC
TRBJ1-5 | . | TRBV15 | . | CATSIDRGRNQPQHF | TGTGCCACCAGCATTGACCGCGGGAGGAATCAGCCCCAGCATTTT
TRBJ2-3 | . | TRBV7-3 | . | CASSPSTGTDTQYF | TGTGCCAGCAGCCCAAGTACAGGAACAGATACGCAGTATTTT
TRBJ2-7 | . | TRBV29-1 | . | CSVEGASYEQYF | TGCAGCGTTGAGGGAGCTTCCTACGAGCAGTACTTC
TRBJ2-7 | . | TRBV27 | TRBD2 | CASSRREGLEEQYF | TGTGCCAGCAGCCGACGGGAGGGCCTTGAAGAGCAGTACTTC
TRBJ2-1 | . | TRBV6-1 | TRBD1 | CASNYRDSPNEQFF | TGTGCCAGCAACTACCGGGACAGTCCCAATGAGCAGTTCTTC
TRBJ2-1 | . | TRBV27 | . | CASSLIPDSPNEQFF | TGTGCCAGCAGTTTAATCCCGGACTCCCCCAATGAGCAGTTCTTC
TRBJ1-6 | . | TRBV27 | TRBD1 | CASSPTGLNPLHF | TGTGCCAGCAGTCCGACAGGGCTGAATCCCCTCCACTTT
TRBJ2-5 | . | TRBV19 | TRBD1 | CASSIPGQGVQETQYF | TGTGCCAGTAGTATACCGGGACAGGGCGTCCAAGAGACCCAGTACTTC